This T cell receptor beta chain was profiled in a study of Ad26.COV2.S vaccination and SARS-CoV-2 variants. Assay used: immunoSEQ multiplex PCR; TCRdb lists only in-frame clones, some missing. The profile shows 350,000 to 400,000 clones, approximately 90% of them singletons. Treatment denoted: about 20 received Ad26.COV2.S at low or high dose, single or two shots; about 5 received placebo; per-sample allocation not given. Sampling took place 63 days after the first vaccine or placebo injection. Germline lookup yields CDR1 SGHRS and CDR2 YFSETQ. The CDR3 totals 14 residues. V lost 4 bases, J lost 7 bases, and 9 bases stayed unmatched. Note on this clone: The antigen is not known.

Study-wide results and caveats: Vaccine recipients and placebo recipients showed similar non-spike TCR breadth.

This rearrangement joins TRBV5-1 to TRBJ2-7; 9 positions match TRBD1. The TCR sequence derives from a person aged 18-60 years who received the Ad26.COV2.S COVID-19 vaccine or a placebo. The specimen comprised peripheral blood, sampled in a trial of Ad26.COV2.S vaccine versus placebo. The CDR3 here is CASSLGQGGVEQYF. The CDR3, as DNA: TGCGCCAGCAGCCTGGGACAGGGAGGCGTTGAGCAGTACTTC. Based on the CDR3 plus reference TRBV5-1 and TRBJ2-7, the full variable domain is KAGVTQTPRYLIKTRGQQVTLSCSPISGHRSVSWYQQTPGQGLQFLFEYFSETQRNKGNFPGRFSGRQFSNSRSEMNVSTLELGDSALYLCASSLGQGGVEQYFGPGTRLTVT.